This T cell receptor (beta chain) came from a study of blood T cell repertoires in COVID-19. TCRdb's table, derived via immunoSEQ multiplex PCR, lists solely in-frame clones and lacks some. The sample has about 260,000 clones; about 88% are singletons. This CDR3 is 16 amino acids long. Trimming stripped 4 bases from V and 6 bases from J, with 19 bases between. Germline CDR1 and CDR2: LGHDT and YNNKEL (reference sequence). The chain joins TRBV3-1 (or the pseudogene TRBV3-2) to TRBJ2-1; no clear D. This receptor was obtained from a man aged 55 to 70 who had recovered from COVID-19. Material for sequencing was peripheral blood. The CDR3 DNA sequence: TGTGCCAGCAGCCCACGGGTCCAGTCGATCAGCAATGAGCAGTTCTTC. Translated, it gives CASSPRVQSISNEQFF.